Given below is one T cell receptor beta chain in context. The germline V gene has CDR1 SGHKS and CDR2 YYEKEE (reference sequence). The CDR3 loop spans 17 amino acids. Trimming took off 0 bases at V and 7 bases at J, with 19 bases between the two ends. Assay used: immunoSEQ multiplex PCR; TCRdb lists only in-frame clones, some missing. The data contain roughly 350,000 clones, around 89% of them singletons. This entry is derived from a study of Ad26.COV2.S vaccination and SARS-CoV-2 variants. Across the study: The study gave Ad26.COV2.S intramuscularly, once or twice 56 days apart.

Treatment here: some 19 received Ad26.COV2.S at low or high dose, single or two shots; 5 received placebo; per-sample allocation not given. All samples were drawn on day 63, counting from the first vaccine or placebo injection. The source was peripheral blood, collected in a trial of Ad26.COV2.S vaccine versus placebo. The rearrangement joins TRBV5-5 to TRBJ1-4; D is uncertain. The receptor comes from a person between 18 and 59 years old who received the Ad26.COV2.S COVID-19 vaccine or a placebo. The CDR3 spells CASSLVPSSGRFEKLFF. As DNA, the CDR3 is TGTGCCAGCAGCTTGGTTCCGTCATCAGGACGATTTGAAAAACTGTTTTTT.